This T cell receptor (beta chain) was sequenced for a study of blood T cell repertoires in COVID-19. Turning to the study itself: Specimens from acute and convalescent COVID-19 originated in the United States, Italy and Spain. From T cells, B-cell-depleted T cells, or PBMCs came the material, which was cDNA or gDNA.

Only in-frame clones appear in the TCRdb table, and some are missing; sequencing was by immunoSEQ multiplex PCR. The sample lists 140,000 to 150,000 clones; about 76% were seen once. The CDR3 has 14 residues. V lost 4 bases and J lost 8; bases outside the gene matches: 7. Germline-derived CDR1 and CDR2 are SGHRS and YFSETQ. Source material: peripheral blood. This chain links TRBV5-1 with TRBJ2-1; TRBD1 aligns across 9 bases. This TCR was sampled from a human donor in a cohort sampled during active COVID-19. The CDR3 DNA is TGCGCCAGCAGCACCCGGACAGGGGAGGATGAGCAGTTCTTC. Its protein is CASSTRTGEDEQFF.